These T cell receptor beta chains were read from a single sample in a study of T cell changes during pregnancy in multiple sclerosis. Sequencing was performed with immunoSEQ multiplex PCR; in TCRdb, only in-frame clones are kept and a portion is missing. The table shows 56,000 or so clones, with around 85% occurring only once. The specimen was CD4+ T cells from peripheral blood mononuclear cells, collected in the third trimester of pregnancy. The source is a female donor with multiple sclerosis, enrolled in a pregnancy study. CDR3s include the opening cysteine and the closing phenylalanine or tryptophan. D genes are given only for firm matches. The listing skips clone size in some rows; elsewhere it reads once, few, many or a size class.

CDR3: CASGLAYGYTF
V: TRBV7-9
J: TRBJ1-2
size: .
D: .

CDR3: CASSYGTGSREKLFF
V: TRBV5-1
J: TRBJ1-4
size: .
D: TRBD1

CDR3: CASSAYMNTEAFF
V: TRBV28
J: TRBJ1-1
size: .
D: .

CDR3: CASSYLAAQNYGYTF
V: TRBV6-6
J: TRBJ1-2
size: .
D: .

CDR3: CASSEVGYLGTDTQYF
V: TRBV6-1
J: TRBJ2-3
size: .
D: .

CDR3: CASSSGQLNTEAFF
V: TRBV5-1
J: TRBJ1-1
size: .
D: TRBD1

CDR3: CASSSLALSTDTQYF
V: TRBV11-2
J: TRBJ2-3
size: .
D: .

CDR3: CASSYGQGSLNQPQHF
V: TRBV6-6
J: TRBJ1-5
size: .
D: .

CDR3: CASSGLAGTNTGELFF
V: TRBV9
J: TRBJ2-2
size: .
D: TRBD2

CDR3: CASSAQGKTEAFF
V: TRBV10-2
J: TRBJ1-1
size: once
D: .

CDR3: CASSIERGAEETQYF
V: TRBV19
J: TRBJ2-5
size: once
D: TRBD2

CDR3: CASSYAGTYEQYF
V: TRBV6-5
J: TRBJ2-7
size: once
D: .

CDR3: CASSLAGGGTDTQYF
V: TRBV6-1
J: TRBJ2-3
size: .
D: TRBD2

CDR3: CASSYTAGGSYEQYF
V: TRBV6-5
J: TRBJ2-7
size: .
D: TRBD2

CDR3: CAISDLRAGGDEQFF
V: TRBV10-3
J: TRBJ2-1
size: .
D: TRBD2

CDR3: CASSEASGSAETQYF
V: TRBV6-5
J: TRBJ2-5
size: .
D: TRBD2

CDR3: CAWSWTGTGGGELFF
V: TRBV30
J: TRBJ2-2
size: .
D: TRBD1

CDR3: CAWSVWRIGYEQYF
V: TRBV30
J: TRBJ2-7
size: .
D: .

CDR3: CASSFQGDTEAFF
V: TRBV5-1
J: TRBJ1-1
size: few
D: .

CDR3: CASSYDGQVGEKLFF
V: TRBV6-5
J: TRBJ1-4
size: .
D: TRBD1

CDR3: CASSYQGYEQYF
V: TRBV5-1
J: TRBJ2-7
size: .
D: .

CDR3: CASSLDRGNYGYTF
V: TRBV7-9
J: TRBJ1-2
size: .
D: TRBD1

CDR3: CASSEGGSSSTGELFF
V: TRBV2
J: TRBJ2-2
size: .
D: TRBD2

CDR3: CASSENLDGGNEQFF
V: TRBV10-1
J: TRBJ2-1
size: .
D: .

CDR3: CASSDAGQSDGANVLTF
V: TRBV5-1
J: TRBJ2-6
size: once
D: .

CDR3: CAWTRQSSTDTQYF
V: TRBV30
J: TRBJ2-3
size: .
D: .

CDR3: CASSWDRVFPLHF
V: TRBV27
J: TRBJ1-6
size: .
D: TRBD1

CDR3: CASRDQGLDEQYF
V: TRBV2
J: TRBJ2-7
size: .
D: .

CDR3: CASSVTGGRAPDTQYF
V: TRBV5-1
J: TRBJ2-3
size: .
D: TRBD2

CDR3: CASAKGQFAYEQYF
V: TRBV27
J: TRBJ2-7
size: .
D: TRBD1

CDR3: CASTQTGPYGYTF
V: TRBV4-2
J: TRBJ1-2
size: .
D: TRBD1

CDR3: CATSKKRDSRNTEAFF
V: TRBV15
J: TRBJ1-1
size: .
D: .

CDR3: CASSATSNYGYTF
V: TRBV6-1
J: TRBJ1-2
size: .
D: .

CDR3: CASSQAGAYGYTF
V: TRBV14
J: TRBJ1-2
size: .
D: .

CDR3: CASSLASGGANTGELFF
V: TRBV5-1
J: TRBJ2-2
size: .
D: .

CDR3: CASKLSWLERAFF
V: TRBV28
J: TRBJ1-1
size: .
D: .

CDR3: CASSLSGGSYEQYF
V: TRBV5-1
J: TRBJ2-7
size: .
D: TRBD2

CDR3: CASSPLVQYNEQFF
V: TRBV5-6
J: TRBJ2-1
size: .
D: .

CDR3: CASSSRRDRRDEQYF
V: TRBV7-8
J: TRBJ2-7
size: .
D: TRBD1

CDR3: CASSVQGANTGELFF
V: TRBV2
J: TRBJ2-2
size: .
D: TRBD1

CDR3: CASNLGLENTEAFF
V: TRBV7-2
J: TRBJ1-1
size: .
D: .

CDR3: CASSLAPRSGNTIYF
V: TRBV28
J: TRBJ1-3
size: .
D: .

CDR3: CASSAGQGAVETQYF
V: TRBV7-2
J: TRBJ2-5
size: .
D: TRBD1